The 25 T cell receptor beta chains given below trace back to one sample, sequenced in a study of blood T cell repertoires in COVID-19. Some clones are missing from TCRdb's copy, which holds only in-frame ones; the method was immunoSEQ multiplex PCR. Of around 370,000 clones in the sample, 70% to 90% are singletons; the top ten hold roughly 1.2%. The sample taken for sequencing was PBMCs or T cells enriched from blood (not recorded which). Source of these receptors: a young woman who had recovered from COVID-19.

The chain links TRBV28 to TRBJ1-5, with D perhaps TRBD1 (5 bases). CDR1 and CDR2 (germline): MDHEN, SYDVKM. This CDR3 region has 15 residues. Trimming took 6 bases from V and 11 from J, leaving 23 bases between them. The CDR3 protein is CASSFFGQGNLAQHF. In DNA, the CDR3 is TGTGCCAGCAGCTTTTTCGGCCAGGGAAACCTGGCCCAGCATTTT.

V usage is TRBV5-6 and J usage is TRBJ1-5; 8 nucleotides align to TRBD1. The J segment lost 1 base and the V segment lost 0 bases, leaving 3 bases of the junction unmatched. The germline gives CDR1 SGHDT, CDR2 YYEEEE. The CDR3 totals 16 residues. As DNA, the CDR3 is TGTGCCAGCAGCTTGGGACAGGGGATAAGCAATCAGCCCCAGCATTTT. It translates to CASSLGQGISNQPQHF.

The chain joins TRBV9 to TRBJ1-4; D not certain. Germline loops: CDR1 SGDLS, CDR2 YYNGEE. The CDR3 totals 14 residues. Between the trimmed V and J ends, which lost 0 bases and 12 bases, there was a span of 15 bases. CDR3 sequence reads: CASSVDVRRAELFF. The CDR3 DNA follows: TGTGCCAGCAGCGTAGATGTCAGGAGAGCGGAACTGTTTTTT.

This clone was seen a single time. The chain uses TRBV9 and TRBJ2-5; D is uncertain. The CDR3 extends over 12 amino acids. CDR1 is SGDLS, CDR2 YYNGEE, per germline. Deletions cut 2 bases from V and 0 bases from J, with 2 bases between. The CDR3 loop reads CASSVDQETQYF. Here the CDR3 DNA reads TGTGCCAGCAGCGTCGACCAAGAGACCCAGTACTTC. Based on the CDR3 plus reference TRBV9 and TRBJ2-5, the full variable domain is DSGVTQTPKHLITATGQRVTLRCSPRSGDLSVYWYQQSLDQGLQFLIQYYNGEERAKGNILERFSAQQFPDLHSELNLSSLELGDSALYFCASSVDQETQYFGPGTRLLVL.

The V call is TRBV18, the J call TRBJ1-4; TRBD1 matches at 11 bases. Per germline, CDR1 KGHSH and CDR2 LQKENI. CDR3 length: 17 amino acids. V lost 2 bases to trimming and J lost 4 bases; unmatched junction nucleotides: 6. The CDR3 spells CASSPRGQGANNEKLFF. CDR3 coding DNA: TGTGCCAGCTCACCAAGAGGACAGGGGGCAAATAATGAAAAACTGTTTTTT.

J is TRBJ1-2 and V is TRBV6-2 or TRBV6-3; D perhaps matches TRBD1 (5 bases). The CDR3 is made up of 14 amino acids. The V and J ends lost 4 bases and 8 bases respectively, with 17 bases between them. From germline, CDR1 is MNHEY and CDR2 SVGEGT. The CDR3 DNA sequence: TGTGCCAGCAGTTCCTCAGGGTCCCCGGGGGGCTACACCTTC. Its protein is CASSSSGSPGGYTF.

This rearrangement joins TRBV18 to TRBJ2-5, with 10 bases aligning to TRBD1. The CDR3 totals 15 residues. Germline CDR1 KGHSH, CDR2 LQKENI. J was trimmed by 4 bases and V by 0 bases; bases with no gene match: 2. CDR3 bases: TGTGCCAGCTCACCACCGGGACAGGGGCGAGAGACCCAGTACTTC. This codes for CASSPPGQGRETQYF.

This clone was found once. The V gene is TRBV15, the J gene TRBJ1-1; D unclear. Looked up from germline, CDR1 is LNHNV and CDR2 is YYDKDF (reference sequence). The CDR3 has 13 amino acids. V was clipped by 1 base and J by 1 base, with 4 bases between them. CDR3 sequence (DNA): TGTGCCACCAGCAGAGCCAAGAACACTGAAGCTTTCTTT. Its translation: CATSRAKNTEAFF.

The J gene is TRBJ1-1, the V gene TRBV15; D call uncertain. The ends were cut back, 3 bases at V and 5 bases at J, with 7 bases in the middle. This CDR3 has 12 amino acids. Germline V gene lookup returns CDR1 LNHNV and CDR2 YYDKDF (reference sequence). The CDR3 protein is CATSSWETEAFF. DNA for the CDR3: TGTGCCACCAGCAGTTGGGAGACTGAAGCTTTCTTT.

Turning to this clone: Within the sample, other DNA sequences also encode this same CDR3. The V call is TRBV9, the J call TRBJ1-5, with TRBD1 identical over 9 bases. Germline V gene sequence: CDR1 SGDLS, CDR2 YYNGEE. The CDR3 length is 15 residues. V shed 0 bases and J 5 bases; nucleotides not matched to a gene: 3. Written as DNA, the CDR3 is TGTGCCAGCAGCGTAGGGGGACAGGGAGATCAGCCCCAGCATTTT. This codes for CASSVGGQGDQPQHF.

The chain recombines TRBV2 with TRBJ1-6; no reliable D call. Germline V gene data show CDR1 as SNHLY and CDR2 as FYNNEI. V was pared by 4 bases and J by 7 bases, with 11 bases between. This CDR3 has 14 residues. CDR3 sequence (DNA): TGTGCCAGCAGTGGCCCCGCGCCCAATTCACCCCTCCACTTT. This gives the protein CASSGPAPNSPLHF.

This chain joins TRBV24-1 and TRBJ2-5, with 9 bases fitting TRBD1. This CDR3 has 12 amino acids. The germline V gene has CDR1 KGHDR and CDR2 SFDVKD. Here the CDR3 reads CGPGTGSETQYF. DNA of the CDR3: TGTGGGCCCGGGACAGGGTCAGAGACCCAGTACTTC.

The chain has TRBV5-1 and TRBJ1-4; tentatively, D is TRBD1 (6 bases). V was clipped by 2 bases and J by 6 bases, with 20 bases between them. Germline CDR1 is SGHRS and CDR2 is YFSETQ. The CDR3 is made up of 17 amino acids. CDR3 protein: CASSFLGIQGEDEKLFF. In DNA, the CDR3 is TGCGCCAGCAGCTTTTTGGGTATACAGGGTGAGGATGAAAAACTGTTTTTT.

This rearrangement joins TRBV27 to TRBJ2-1; TRBD1 agrees at 9 bases. The V segment lost 6 bases and the J segment 8 bases; nucleotides outside the gene matches: 8. The V gene's germline CDR1 is MNHEY and CDR2 SMNVEV (reference sequence). The CDR3 has 14 residues. The CDR3 region is CASSLYRGRDEQFF. CDR3 nucleotide sequence: TGTGCCAGCAGCCTCTACAGGGGGCGAGATGAGCAGTTCTTC.

J is TRBJ1-1 and V is TRBV2; D uncertain. This CDR3 is built from 11 residues. The germline V gene has CDR1 SNHLY and CDR2 FYNNEI. Trimming took off 5 bases at V and 5 bases at J, with 6 bases between the two ends. The DNA of the CDR3 is TGTGCCAGCAGTTTTCGGACTGAAGCTTTCTTT. It specifies CASSFRTEAFF.

The J gene is TRBJ1-5, the V gene TRBV29-1; D may be TRBD1 (5 bases). Trimming stripped 4 bases from V and 5 bases from J, with 12 bases between. Germline CDR1 is SQVTM and CDR2 is ANQGSEA. The CDR3 is made up of 13 amino acids. The CDR3 here is CSVGDRGYQPQHF. For the CDR3, the DNA is TGCAGCGTTGGGGACCGGGGGTATCAGCCCCAGCATTTT.

The V and J genes are TRBV19 and TRBJ1-5, with 9 bases identical to TRBD1. V lost 5 bases and J lost 5; bases outside the gene matches: 7. The length of the CDR3 is 15 residues. The V gene's germline CDR1 is LNHDA and CDR2 SQIVND (reference sequence). This CDR3 is CASSAGTGMDQPQHF. The CDR3 DNA is TGTGCCAGTAGTGCCGGGACAGGGATGGATCAGCCCCAGCATTTT.

This chain joins TRBV7-9 and TRBJ1-1, with D possibly matching TRBD1 (5 bases). Germline assignment: CDR1 SEHNR and CDR2 FQNEAQ (reference sequence). V dropped 5 bases and J dropped 1 base, with 14 bases sitting between them. This CDR3 has 15 amino acids. The CDR3: CASSPRRQGNTEAFF. As DNA, the CDR3 is TGTGCCAGCAGCCCCCGCCGGCAGGGGAACACTGAAGCTTTCTTT.

V usage is TRBV12-3 or TRBV12-4 and J usage is TRBJ1-1; D call uncertain. The CDR3 loop spans 13 amino acids. Trimming took off 6 bases at V and 8 bases at J, with 16 bases between the two ends. The CDR3 is CASRTPGTLEAFF. The CDR3 nucleotides are TGTGCCAGCAGGACCCCAGGTACCCTCGAAGCTTTCTTT.

This chain joins TRBV7-9 and TRBJ2-4; D unresolved. Germline lookup yields CDR1 SEHNR and CDR2 FQNEAQ (reference sequence). Trimming left V 1 base short and J 3 bases short, with 4 bases between. The CDR3 is made up of 13 amino acids. CDR3 region: CASSLGLKNIQYF. DNA for the CDR3: TGTGCCAGCAGCTTAGGGCTCAAAAACATTCAGTACTTC.

The J gene is TRBJ2-7, the V gene TRBV4-1, with D hard to call. Germline V gives CDR1 MGHRA, CDR2 YSYEKL. Trimming cost V 7 bases and J 6 bases, with 10 bases left between them. CDR3 length: 11 residues. CDR3 sequence (DNA): TGCGCCAGCACCCACGGCGGCGAGCAGTACTTC. This codes for CASTHGGEQYF.

V and J are TRBV6-5 and TRBJ2-7; D call uncertain. In germline, CDR1 is MNHEY, CDR2 SVGAGI. The V end was cut by 6 bases, the J end by 2 bases, with 11 bases between. This CDR3 region has 13 residues. The CDR3 region is CASSSDITYEQYF. The CDR3 nucleotides are TGTGCCAGCAGCTCAGACATAACCTACGAGCAGTACTTC.

The chain combines TRBV6-5 with TRBJ2-7; TRBD1 agrees at 8 bases. In germline, CDR1 is MNHEY, CDR2 SVGAGI. J was trimmed by 2 bases and V by 11 bases; bases with no gene match: 5. The CDR3 runs to 12 residues. The CDR3 sequence: CAVRDRTYEQYF. The DNA of the CDR3 is TGTGCCGTCCGGGACAGGACCTACGAGCAGTACTTC.

This chain joins TRBV29-1 and TRBJ2-1; 10 bases match TRBD1. Germline V gene sequence: CDR1 SQVTM, CDR2 ANQGSEA. The CDR3 loop spans 14 amino acids. V trimming: 6 bases; J trimming: 4 bases; junction bases outside the gene matches: 6. CDR3 sequence: CSVLGTGEYNEQFF. Here the CDR3 DNA reads TGCAGCGTCCTCGGGACAGGGGAATACAATGAGCAGTTCTTC.

The count of this clone is one. The J gene is TRBJ2-7, the V gene TRBV24-1; 7 bases line up with TRBD1. The germline gives CDR1 KGHDR, CDR2 SFDVKD. V gave up 9 bases and J gave up 3 bases; unmatched junction bases: 7. CDR3 length equals 13 residues. The CDR3 spells CATGGQDHYEQYF. CDR3 coding DNA: TGTGCCACCGGCGGACAGGACCACTACGAGCAGTACTTC.